This T cell receptor (beta chain) was observed in a study of blood T cells in healthy people across ages. The overall study: About one barcoded beta molecule per two T cells came from capture by template switching.

The CDR3 runs 13 residues. CDR1 is SGHRS, CDR2 YFSETQ, per germline. The V gene lost 1 base and the J gene lost 8 bases, with 12 bases spanning the gap. Alongside a J-beta primer mix, a sample-barcoded 5' primer served in a second PCR lasting about 6 to 12 cycles. Each cDNA molecule carried a tag from a template-switch adaptor that contained 12 random nucleotides. TCRdb analysed the 5' RACE reads with MiXCR anew, one entry per CDR3 protein. The sample lists over 600,000 distinct CDR3 sequences, 40% to 45% occurring once. Ranging in age from about 6 to 100, the donors were healthy Caucasian individuals from Russia. PBMCs, at least 6 million per sample, were isolated.

This TCR was recovered from a man older than 75 in good health. Source material: blood. The genes are TRBV5-1 and TRBJ1-1, with unresolved D. The CDR3 loop reads CASSLLSFEEAFF. The CDR3 DNA reads as TGCGCCAGCAGCTTGTTGAGTTTCGAGGAAGCTTTCTTT.